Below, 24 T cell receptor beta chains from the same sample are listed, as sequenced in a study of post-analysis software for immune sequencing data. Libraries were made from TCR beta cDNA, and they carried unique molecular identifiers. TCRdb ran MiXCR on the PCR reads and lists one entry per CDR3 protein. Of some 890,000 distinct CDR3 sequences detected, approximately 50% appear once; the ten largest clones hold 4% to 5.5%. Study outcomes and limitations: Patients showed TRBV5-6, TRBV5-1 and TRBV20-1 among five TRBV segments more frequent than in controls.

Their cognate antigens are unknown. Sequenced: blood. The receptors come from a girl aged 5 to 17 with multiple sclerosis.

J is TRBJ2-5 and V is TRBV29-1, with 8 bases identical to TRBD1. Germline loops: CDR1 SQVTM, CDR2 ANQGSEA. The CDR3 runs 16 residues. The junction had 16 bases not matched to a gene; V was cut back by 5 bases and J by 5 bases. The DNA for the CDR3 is TGCAGCGTTCCCAACCAATCCCTCCAGGGGGCTGAGACCCAGTACTTC. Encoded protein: CSVPNQSLQGAETQYF.

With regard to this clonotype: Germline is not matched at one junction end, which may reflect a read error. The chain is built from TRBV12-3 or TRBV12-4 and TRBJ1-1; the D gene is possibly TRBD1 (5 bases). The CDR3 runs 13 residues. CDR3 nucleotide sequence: TGTGCCGGCAGGCCAACCACGACAGAAACAGCTTTCTTT. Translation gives CAGRPTTTETAFF.

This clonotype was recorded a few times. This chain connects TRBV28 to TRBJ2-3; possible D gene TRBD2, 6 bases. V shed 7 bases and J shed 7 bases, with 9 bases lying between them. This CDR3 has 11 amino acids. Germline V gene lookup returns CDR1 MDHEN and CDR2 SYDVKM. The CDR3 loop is CASTGTYTQYF. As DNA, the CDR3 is TGTGCCAGCACCGGGACTTATACGCAGTATTTT.

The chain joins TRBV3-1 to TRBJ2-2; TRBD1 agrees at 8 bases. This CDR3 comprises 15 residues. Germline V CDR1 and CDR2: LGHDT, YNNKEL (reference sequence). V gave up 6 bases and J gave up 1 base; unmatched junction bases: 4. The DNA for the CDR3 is TGTGCCAGCAGTCAGGGGGCTATGAACACCGGGGAGCTGTTTTTT. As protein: CASSQGAMNTGELFF.

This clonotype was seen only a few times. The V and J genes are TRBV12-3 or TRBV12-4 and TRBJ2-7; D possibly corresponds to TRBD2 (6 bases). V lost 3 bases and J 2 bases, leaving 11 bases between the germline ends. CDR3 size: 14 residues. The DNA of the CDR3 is TGTGCCAGCAGTTTTGGCGGGGCCACCTACGAGCAGTACTTC. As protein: CASSFGGATYEQYF.

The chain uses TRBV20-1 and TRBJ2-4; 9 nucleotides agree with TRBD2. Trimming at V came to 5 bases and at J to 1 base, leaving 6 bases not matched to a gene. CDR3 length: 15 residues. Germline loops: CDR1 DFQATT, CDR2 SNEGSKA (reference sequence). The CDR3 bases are TGCAGTGCTGTGACTAGCGGTTCGGCCAAAAACATTCAGTACTTC. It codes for CSAVTSGSAKNIQYF.

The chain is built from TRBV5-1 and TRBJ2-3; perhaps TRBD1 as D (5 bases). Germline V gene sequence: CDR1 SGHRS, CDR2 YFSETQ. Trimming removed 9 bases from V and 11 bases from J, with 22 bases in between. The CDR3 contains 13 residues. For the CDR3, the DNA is TGCGCCACCACGATACCAGGGTCGGGTGTGCAGTATTTT. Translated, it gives CATTIPGSGVQYF.

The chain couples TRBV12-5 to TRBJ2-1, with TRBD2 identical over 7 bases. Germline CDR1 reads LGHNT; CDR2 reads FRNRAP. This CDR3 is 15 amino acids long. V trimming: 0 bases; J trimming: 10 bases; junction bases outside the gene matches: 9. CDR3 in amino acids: CASGLVLGAGREQFF. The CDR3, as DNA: TGTGCTAGTGGTTTGGTACTAGGAGCGGGACGAGAGCAGTTCTTC.

The CDR3 here is CASTPGLAGVGQFF. In DNA, the CDR3 is TGCGCCAGCACCCCGGGACTAGCGGGAGTTGGGCAGTTCTTC. The chain links TRBV5-1 to TRBJ2-1, with 14 bases matching TRBD2. Trimming took 6 bases from V and 12 from J; bases not matched to a gene: 8. CDR1 is SGHRS and CDR2 is YFSETQ in the germline V gene. The CDR3 extends over 14 amino acids.

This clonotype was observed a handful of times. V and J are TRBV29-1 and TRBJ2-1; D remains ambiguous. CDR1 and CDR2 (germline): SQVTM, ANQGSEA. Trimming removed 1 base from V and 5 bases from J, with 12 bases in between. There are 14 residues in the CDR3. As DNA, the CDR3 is TGCAGCGTTGAAGTTCGGGCAGGCCACAATGAGCAGTTCTTC. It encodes CSVEVRAGHNEQFF.

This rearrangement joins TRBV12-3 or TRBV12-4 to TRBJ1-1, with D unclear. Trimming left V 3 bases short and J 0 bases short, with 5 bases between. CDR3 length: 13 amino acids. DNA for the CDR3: TGTGCCAGCAGTTTTACGGTGAACACTGAAGCTTTCTTT. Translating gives CASSFTVNTEAFF.

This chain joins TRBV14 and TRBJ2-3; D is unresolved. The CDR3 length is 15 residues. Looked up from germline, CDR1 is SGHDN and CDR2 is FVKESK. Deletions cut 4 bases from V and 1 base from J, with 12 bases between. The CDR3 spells CASSPFNTGTDTQYF. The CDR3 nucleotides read TGTGCCAGCAGCCCCTTTAACACGGGCACAGATACGCAGTATTTT. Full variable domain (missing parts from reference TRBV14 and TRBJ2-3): EAGVTQFPSHSVIEKGQTVTLRCDPISGHDNLYWYRRVMGKEIKFLLHFVKESKQDESGMPNNRFLAERTGGTYSTLKVQPAELEDSGVYFCASSPFNTGTDTQYFGPGTRLTVL.

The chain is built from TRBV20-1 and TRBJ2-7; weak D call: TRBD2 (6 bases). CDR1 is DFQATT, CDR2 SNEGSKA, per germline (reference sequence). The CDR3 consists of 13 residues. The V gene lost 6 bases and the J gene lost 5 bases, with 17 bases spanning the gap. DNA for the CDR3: TGCAGTGCCCCCCTCGGGGGAGTGCACGAGCAGTACTTC. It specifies CSAPLGGVHEQYF.

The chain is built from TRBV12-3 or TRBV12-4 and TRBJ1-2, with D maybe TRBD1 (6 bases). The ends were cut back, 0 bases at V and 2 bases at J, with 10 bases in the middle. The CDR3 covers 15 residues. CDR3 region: CASSLARTVNYGYTF. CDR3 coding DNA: TGTGCCAGCAGTTTAGCGCGGACAGTCAACTATGGCTACACCTTC.

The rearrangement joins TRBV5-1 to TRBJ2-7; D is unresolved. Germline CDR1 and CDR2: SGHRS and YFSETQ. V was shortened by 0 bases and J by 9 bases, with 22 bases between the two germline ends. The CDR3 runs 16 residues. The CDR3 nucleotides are TGCGCCAGCAGCTTGGGAGGCCTCTCGAGACCCGCCGGGCAGTACTTC. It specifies CASSLGGLSRPAGQYF.

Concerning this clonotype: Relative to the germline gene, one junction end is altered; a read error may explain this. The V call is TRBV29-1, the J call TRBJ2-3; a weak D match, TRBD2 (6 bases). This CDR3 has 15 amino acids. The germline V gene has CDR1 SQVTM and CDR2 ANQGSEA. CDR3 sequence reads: CSAGLWRGGTDAQYF. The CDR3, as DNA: TGCAGCGCCGGATTGTGGCGGGGAGGAACAGATGCGCAGTATTTT.

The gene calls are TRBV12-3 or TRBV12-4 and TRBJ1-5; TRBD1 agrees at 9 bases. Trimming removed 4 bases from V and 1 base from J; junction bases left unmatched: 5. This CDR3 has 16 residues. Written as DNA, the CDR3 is TGTGCCAGCAGTTCACAGGGGGCGTTGAGCAATCAGCCCCAGCATTTT. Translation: CASSSQGALSNQPQHF.

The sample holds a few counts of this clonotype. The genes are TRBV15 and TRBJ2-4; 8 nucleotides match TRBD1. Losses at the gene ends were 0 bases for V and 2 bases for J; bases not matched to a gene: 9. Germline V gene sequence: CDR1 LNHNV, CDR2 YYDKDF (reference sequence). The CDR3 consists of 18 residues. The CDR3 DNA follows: TGTGCCACCAGCAGAGATAAGGAAACAGGGGGTTCCAAAAACATTCAGTACTTC. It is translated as CATSRDKETGGSKNIQYF.

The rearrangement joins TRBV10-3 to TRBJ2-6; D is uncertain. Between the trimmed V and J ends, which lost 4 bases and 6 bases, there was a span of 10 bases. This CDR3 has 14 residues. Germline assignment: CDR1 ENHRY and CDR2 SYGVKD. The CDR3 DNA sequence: TGTGCCATCAGTGGTCAGGTGTTGGCCAACGTCCTGACTTTC. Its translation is CAISGQVLANVLTF.

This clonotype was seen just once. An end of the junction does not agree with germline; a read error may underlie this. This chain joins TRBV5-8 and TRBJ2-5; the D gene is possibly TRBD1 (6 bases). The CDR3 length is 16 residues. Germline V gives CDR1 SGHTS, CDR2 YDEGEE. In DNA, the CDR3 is TGTGTCAGCAGCTTGGAAGACAGGTTGTTTCGGGAGACCCAGTACTTC. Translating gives CVSSLEDRLFRETQYF.

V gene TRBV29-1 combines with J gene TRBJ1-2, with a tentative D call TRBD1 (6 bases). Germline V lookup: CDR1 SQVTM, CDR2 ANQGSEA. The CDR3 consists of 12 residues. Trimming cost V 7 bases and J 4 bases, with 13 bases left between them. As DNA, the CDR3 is TGCAGCGCTCGGGGGCCCGTCTATGGCTACACCTTC. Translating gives CSARGPVYGYTF.

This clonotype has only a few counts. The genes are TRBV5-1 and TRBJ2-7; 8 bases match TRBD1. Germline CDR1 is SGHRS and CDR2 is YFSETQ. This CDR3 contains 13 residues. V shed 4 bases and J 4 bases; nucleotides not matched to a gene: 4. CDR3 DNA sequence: TGCGCCAGCAGCGTCCAGGGGGCTTACGAGCAGTACTTC. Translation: CASSVQGAYEQYF.

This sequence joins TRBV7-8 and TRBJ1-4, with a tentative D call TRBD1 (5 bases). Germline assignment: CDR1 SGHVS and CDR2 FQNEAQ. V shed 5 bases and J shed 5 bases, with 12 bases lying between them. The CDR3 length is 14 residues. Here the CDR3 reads CASSPGTGNEKLFF. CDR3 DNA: TGTGCCAGCAGCCCAGGGACGGGAAATGAAAAACTGTTTTTT. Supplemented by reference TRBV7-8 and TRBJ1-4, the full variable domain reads GAGVSQSPRYKVAKRGQDVALRCDPISGHVSLFWYQQALGQGPEFLTYFQNEAQLDKSGLPSDRFFAERPEGSVSTLKIQRTQQEDSAVYLCASSPGTGNEKLFFGSGTQLSVL.

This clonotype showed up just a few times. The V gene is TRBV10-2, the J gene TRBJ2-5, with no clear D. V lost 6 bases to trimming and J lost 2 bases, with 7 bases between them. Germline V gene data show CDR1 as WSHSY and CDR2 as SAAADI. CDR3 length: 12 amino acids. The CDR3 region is CASSAWQETQYF. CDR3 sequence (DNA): TGCGCCAGCAGCGCCTGGCAAGAGACCCAGTACTTC.